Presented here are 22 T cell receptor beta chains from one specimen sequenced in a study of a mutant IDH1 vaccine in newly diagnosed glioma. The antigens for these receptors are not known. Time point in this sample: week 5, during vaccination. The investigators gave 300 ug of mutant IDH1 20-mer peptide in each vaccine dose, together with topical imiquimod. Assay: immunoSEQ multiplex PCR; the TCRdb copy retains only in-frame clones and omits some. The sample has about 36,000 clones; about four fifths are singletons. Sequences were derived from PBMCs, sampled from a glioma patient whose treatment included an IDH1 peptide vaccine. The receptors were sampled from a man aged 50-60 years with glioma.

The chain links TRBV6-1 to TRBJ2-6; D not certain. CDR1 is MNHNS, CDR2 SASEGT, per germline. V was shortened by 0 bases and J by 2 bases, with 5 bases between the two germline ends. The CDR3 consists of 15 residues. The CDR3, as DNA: TGTGCCAGCAGTGAAGCGGGAACTGGGGCCAACGTCCTGACTTTC. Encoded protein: CASSEAGTGANVLTF.

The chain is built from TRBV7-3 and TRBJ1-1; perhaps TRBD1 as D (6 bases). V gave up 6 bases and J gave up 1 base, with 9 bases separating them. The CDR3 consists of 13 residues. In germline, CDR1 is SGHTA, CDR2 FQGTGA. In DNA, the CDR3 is TGTGCCAGCAGAATGGGGGCGAACACTGAAGCTTTCTTT. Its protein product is CASRMGANTEAFF.

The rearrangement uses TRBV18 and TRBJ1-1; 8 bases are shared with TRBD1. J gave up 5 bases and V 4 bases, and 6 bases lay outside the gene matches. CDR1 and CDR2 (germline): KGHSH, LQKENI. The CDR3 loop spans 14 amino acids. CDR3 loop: CASSLQGARTEAFF. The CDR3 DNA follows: TGTGCCAGCTCACTTCAGGGGGCGCGGACTGAAGCTTTCTTT.

The CDR3 DNA reads as TGTGCCACCTCCCTCACCGGGGAGCTGTTTTTT. Translation gives CATSLTGELFF. The rearrangement uses TRBV7-9 and TRBJ2-2; D gene ambiguous. Germline assignment: CDR1 SEHNR and CDR2 FQNEAQ (reference sequence). The CDR3 has 11 residues. V was cut by 10 bases and J by 4 bases, with 7 bases left in between.

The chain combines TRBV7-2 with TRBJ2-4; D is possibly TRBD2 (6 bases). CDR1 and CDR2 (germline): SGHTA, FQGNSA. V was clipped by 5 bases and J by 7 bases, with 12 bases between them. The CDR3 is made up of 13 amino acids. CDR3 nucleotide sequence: TGTGCCAGCAGCCCCCCTGGGGGGAACATTCAGTACTTC. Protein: CASSPPGGNIQYF. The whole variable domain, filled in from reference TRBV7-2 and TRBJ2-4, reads GAGVSQSPSNKVTEKGKDVELRCDPISGHTALYWYRQSLGQGLEFLIYFQGNSAPDKSGLPSDRFSAERTGGSVSTLTIQRTQQEDSAVYLCASSPPGGNIQYFGAGTRLSVL.

CDR3 sequence: CASSPPTQGMMNTEAFF. DNA for the CDR3: TGTGCCAGCTCACCACCGACACAGGGGATGATGAACACTGAAGCTTTCTTT. The chain employs TRBV18 and TRBJ1-1; 7 bases are shared with TRBD1. Germline V gene sequence: CDR1 KGHSH, CDR2 LQKENI. The CDR3 extends over 17 amino acids. With 0 bases clipped from V and 0 bases from J, the junction kept 7 bases outside the gene matches.

The CDR3 spells CASSSPGQGPYEQYF. As DNA, the CDR3 is TGTGCCAGCAGTTCACCGGGACAGGGACCCTACGAGCAGTACTTC. The chain couples TRBV28 to TRBJ2-7, with 9 bases identical to TRBD1. CDR1 and CDR2 (germline): MDHEN, SYDVKM. There are 15 residues in the CDR3. V gave up 4 bases and J gave up 2 bases; unmatched junction bases: 6.

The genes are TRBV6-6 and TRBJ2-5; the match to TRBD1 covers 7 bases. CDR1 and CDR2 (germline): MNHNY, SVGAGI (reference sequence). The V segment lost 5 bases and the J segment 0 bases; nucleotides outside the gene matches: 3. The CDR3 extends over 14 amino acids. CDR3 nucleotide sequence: TGTGCCAGCAGTGCCGACAGGGACCAAGAGACCCAGTACTTC. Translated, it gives CASSADRDQETQYF.

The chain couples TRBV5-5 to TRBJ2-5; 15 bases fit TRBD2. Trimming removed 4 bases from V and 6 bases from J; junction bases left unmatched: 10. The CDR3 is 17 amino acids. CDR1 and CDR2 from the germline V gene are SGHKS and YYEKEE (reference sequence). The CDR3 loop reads CASSTGTSGRRVKTQYF. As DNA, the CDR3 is TGTGCCAGCAGCACCGGGACTAGCGGGAGGAGGGTAAAGACCCAGTACTTC.

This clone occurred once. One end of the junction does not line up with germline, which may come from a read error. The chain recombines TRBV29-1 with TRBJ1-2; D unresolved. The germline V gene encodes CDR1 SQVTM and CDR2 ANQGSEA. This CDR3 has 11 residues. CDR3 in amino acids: CSAAAGVAKDF. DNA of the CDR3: TGCAGCGCTGCAGCAGGTGTAGCAAAAGACTTC. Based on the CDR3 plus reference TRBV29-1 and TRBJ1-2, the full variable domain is SAVISQKPSRDICQRGTSLTIQCQVDSQVTMMFWYRQQPGQSLTLIATANQGSEATYESGFVIDKFPISRPNLTFSTLTVSNMSPEDSSIYLCSAAAGVAKDFGSGTRLTVV.

CDR3: CASSKQGGTYEQYF. The CDR3 coding sequence is TGTGCCAGCAGCAAACAGGGGGGAACCTACGAGCAGTACTTC. The rearrangement links TRBV7-6 to TRBJ2-7; 8 bases agree with TRBD1. The germline gives CDR1 SGHVS, CDR2 FNYEAQ. CDR3 length: 14 residues. V lost 5 bases and J lost 2; bases outside the gene matches: 5.

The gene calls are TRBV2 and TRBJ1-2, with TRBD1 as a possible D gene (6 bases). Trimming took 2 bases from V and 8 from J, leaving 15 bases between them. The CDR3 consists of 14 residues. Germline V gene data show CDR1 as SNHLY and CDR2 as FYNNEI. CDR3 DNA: TGTGCCAGCAGTGAAAGCGAGGGGGTTGAGGGCTACACCTTC. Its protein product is CASSESEGVEGYTF.

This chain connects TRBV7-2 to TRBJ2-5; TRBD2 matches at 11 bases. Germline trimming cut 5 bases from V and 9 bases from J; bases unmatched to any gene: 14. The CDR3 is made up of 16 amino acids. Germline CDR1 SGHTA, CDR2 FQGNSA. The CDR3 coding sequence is TGTGCCAGCAGCCTAGTCGTAGCGGGGGGGCCGAAGGCCCAGTACTTC. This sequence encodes CASSLVVAGGPKAQYF.

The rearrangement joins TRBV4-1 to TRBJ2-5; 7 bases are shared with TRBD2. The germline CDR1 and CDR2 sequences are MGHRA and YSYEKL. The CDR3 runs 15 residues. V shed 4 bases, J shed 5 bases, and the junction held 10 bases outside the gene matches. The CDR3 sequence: CASSRTRTPTETQYF. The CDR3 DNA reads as TGCGCCAGCAGCCGGACTAGAACCCCCACGGAGACCCAGTACTTC.

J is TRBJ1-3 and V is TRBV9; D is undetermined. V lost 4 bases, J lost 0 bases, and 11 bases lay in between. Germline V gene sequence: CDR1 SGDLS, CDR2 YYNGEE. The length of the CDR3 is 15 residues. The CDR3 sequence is CASSFSPSSGNTIYF. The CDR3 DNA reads TGTGCCAGCAGCTTTTCCCCGAGCTCTGGAAACACCATATATTTT.

The CDR3 DNA reads as TGTGCCAGCAGCACCAGGACTAGCGGGACCGAGCAGTACTTC. Translated, it gives CASSTRTSGTEQYF. The chain combines TRBV25-1 with TRBJ2-7; 12 bases line up with TRBD2. CDR3 size: 14 residues. J gave up 6 bases and V 6 bases, and 6 bases lay outside the gene matches. Germline V gives CDR1 MGHDK, CDR2 SYGVNS.

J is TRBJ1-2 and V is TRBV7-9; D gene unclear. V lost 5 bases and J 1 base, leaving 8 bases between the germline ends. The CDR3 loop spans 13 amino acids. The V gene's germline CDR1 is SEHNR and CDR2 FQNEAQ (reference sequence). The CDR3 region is CASSPLGNYGYTF. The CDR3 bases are TGTGCCAGCAGCCCCCTGGGTAACTATGGCTACACCTTC.

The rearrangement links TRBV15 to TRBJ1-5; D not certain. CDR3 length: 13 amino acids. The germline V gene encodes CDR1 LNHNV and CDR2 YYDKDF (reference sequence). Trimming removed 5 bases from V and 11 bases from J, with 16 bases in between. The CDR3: CATSLEGKRSQHF. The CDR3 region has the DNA TGTGCCACCAGCCTCGAGGGCAAGAGGTCCCAGCATTTT.

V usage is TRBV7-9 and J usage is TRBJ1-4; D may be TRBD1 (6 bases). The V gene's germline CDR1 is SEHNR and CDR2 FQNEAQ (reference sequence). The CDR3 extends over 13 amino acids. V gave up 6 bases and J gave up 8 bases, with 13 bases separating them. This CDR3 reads CASRGAGTEKLFF. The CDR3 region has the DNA TGTGCCAGCAGGGGGGCCGGGACAGAAAAACTGTTTTTT.

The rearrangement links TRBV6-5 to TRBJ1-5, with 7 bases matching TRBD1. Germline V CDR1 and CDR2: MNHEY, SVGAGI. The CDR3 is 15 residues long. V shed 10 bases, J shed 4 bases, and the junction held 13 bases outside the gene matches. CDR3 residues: CATQSGGLRNQPQHF. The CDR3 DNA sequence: TGTGCCACCCAATCAGGGGGGTTAAGAAATCAGCCCCAGCATTTT.

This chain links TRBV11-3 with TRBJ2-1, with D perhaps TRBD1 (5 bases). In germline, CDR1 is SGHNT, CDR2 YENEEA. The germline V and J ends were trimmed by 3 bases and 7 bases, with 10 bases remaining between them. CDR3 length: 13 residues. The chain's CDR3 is CASSLAGPNEQFF. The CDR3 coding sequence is TGTGCCAGCAGCTTGGCAGGGCCGAATGAGCAGTTCTTC.

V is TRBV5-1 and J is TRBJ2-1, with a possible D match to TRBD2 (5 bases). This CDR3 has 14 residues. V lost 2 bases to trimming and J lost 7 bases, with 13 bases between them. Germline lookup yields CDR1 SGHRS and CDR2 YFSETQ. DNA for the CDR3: TGCGCCAGCAGCTTTCAGGAGGTGGGGAATGAGCAGTTCTTC. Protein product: CASSFQEVGNEQFF.